The sequence of this T cell receptor (beta chain) was determined in a study of control samples from healthy donors and cancer patients. The V and J ends lost 1 base and 0 bases respectively, with 9 bases between them. There are 15 residues in the CDR3. Germline V gene lookup returns CDR1 SGHRS and CDR2 YFSETQ. Only one count was recorded for this clone. Clones were sequenced by immunoSEQ multiplex PCR, and TCRdb holds only the in-frame ones, with some missing. The repertoire includes fewer than 250,000 clones, about 90% of them detected once, and less than 2% sits in the top ten. The gene calls are TRBV5-1 and TRBJ2-3, with a tentative D call TRBD2 (6 bases). The specimen sequenced was blood. This TCR came from a man younger than 45 in good health. The CDR3 sequence is CASSLTSHSTDTQYF. The CDR3 bases are TGCGCCAGCAGCTTGACTAGCCATAGCACAGATACGCAGTATTTT.